A single sample is the source of the 14 T cell receptor beta chains below, sequenced in a study of radiotherapy plus CTLA-4 blockade in lung cancer. Measured with immunoSEQ multiplex PCR; TCRdb has only the in-frame clones, and not every one. The sample records some 45,000 clones, 70% to 80% being singletons. Sequencing was performed on peripheral blood, taken from a patient treated with radiotherapy plus ipilimumab. These receptors all stem from a human donor with non-small cell lung cancer who had stable disease on radiotherapy plus ipilimumab.

The chain links TRBV7-9 to TRBJ1-5; D is uncertain. V lost 1 base, J lost 7 bases, and 8 bases lay in between. Germline lookup yields CDR1 SEHNR and CDR2 FQNEAQ (reference sequence). The CDR3 runs 13 residues. CDR3 sequence: CASSLGHQQPQHF. CDR3 in DNA: TGTGCCAGCAGCTTAGGCCACCAGCAGCCCCAGCATTTT. Full variable domain (outside the CDR3, taken from reference TRBV7-9 and TRBJ1-5): DTGVSQNPRHKITKRGQNVTFRCDPISEHNRLYWYRQTLGQGPEFLTYFQNEAQLEKSRLLSDRFSAERPKGSFSTLEIQRTEQGDSAMYLCASSLGHQQPQHFGDGTRLSIL.

The chain has TRBV7-2 and TRBJ1-5; possible D gene TRBD1, 6 bases. Germline assignment: CDR1 SGHTA and CDR2 FQGNSA. V was pared by 9 bases and J by 6 bases, with 15 bases between. The length of the CDR3 is 13 residues. CDR3 amino acids: CASGGQLGQPQHF. The CDR3, as DNA: TGTGCCAGTGGCGGACAGCTCGGTCAGCCCCAGCATTTT. Full variable domain (missing parts from reference TRBV7-2 and TRBJ1-5): GAGVSQSPSNKVTEKGKDVELRCDPISGHTALYWYRQSLGQGLEFLIYFQGNSAPDKSGLPSDRFSAERTGGSVSTLTIQRTQQEDSAVYLCASGGQLGQPQHFGDGTRLSIL.

This chain links TRBV13 with TRBJ1-4; TRBD1 matches at 10 bases. Germline-derived CDR1 and CDR2 are PRHDT and FYEKMQ (reference sequence). The J segment lost 5 bases and the V segment lost 4 bases, leaving 10 bases of the junction unmatched. This CDR3 has 17 amino acids. CDR3 bases: TGTGCCAGCAGCTGGCCCCGGACAGGGGGGAGAAATGAAAAACTGTTTTTT. Translated: CASSWPRTGGRNEKLFF.

The chain combines TRBV7-9 with TRBJ2-3, with 7 bases matching TRBD1. V lost 4 bases, J lost 5 bases, and 9 bases stayed unmatched. The CDR3 contains 15 residues. Germline V gives CDR1 SEHNR, CDR2 FQNEAQ (reference sequence). CDR3 amino acids: CASSSYRGVLDTQYF. The CDR3 DNA is TGTGCCAGCAGCTCCTACAGGGGTGTTCTAGATACGCAGTATTTT.

V usage is TRBV4-3 and J usage is TRBJ2-3, with D unresolved. The ends were cut back, 1 base at V and 4 bases at J, with 9 bases in the middle. Germline CDR1 is LGHNA and CDR2 is YSLEER. This CDR3 region has 14 residues. The CDR3 region is CASSQGGLADTQYF. The CDR3 nucleotides are TGCGCCAGCAGCCAAGGAGGTCTGGCAGATACGCAGTATTTT.

V gene TRBV23-1 combines with J gene TRBJ1-2, with D tentatively TRBD1 (6 bases). TRBV23-1 falls under the ORF class, with uncertain function. The length of the CDR3 is 15 residues. Trimming removed 3 bases from V and 1 base from J, with 12 bases in between. This CDR3 is CASSHYREFNYGYTF. CDR3 nucleotides: TGCGCCAGCAGTCACTACAGGGAATTTAACTATGGCTACACCTTC.

The J gene is TRBJ2-2, the V gene TRBV7-9; D unclear. Per germline, CDR1 SEHNR and CDR2 FQNEAQ (reference sequence). V was clipped by 1 base and J by 7 bases, with 13 bases between them. This CDR3 is 15 amino acids long. This CDR3 is CASSLVSAEIGELFF. For the CDR3, the DNA is TGTGCCAGCAGCTTAGTATCGGCCGAAATCGGGGAGCTGTTTTTT.

This rearrangement joins TRBV19 to TRBJ1-5; D remains unclear. The germline CDR1 and CDR2 sequences are LNHDA and SQIVND (reference sequence). CDR3 length equals 14 residues. The V and J ends lost 5 bases and 1 base respectively, with 9 bases between them. The CDR3 DNA is TGTGCCAGTAGTTTTGCGCGGAGCAATCAGCCCCAGCATTTT. Encoded protein: CASSFARSNQPQHF.

The genes are TRBV11-2 and TRBJ2-7, with 7 positions matching TRBD1. Trimming removed 7 bases from V and 2 bases from J; junction bases left unmatched: 8. CDR1 is SGHAT and CDR2 is FQNNGV in the germline V gene. The CDR3 has 14 amino acids. DNA of the CDR3: TGTGCCAGCACCCCGACAGGGATTGCCTACGAGCAGTACTTC. Its translation is CASTPTGIAYEQYF.

The chain recombines TRBV19 with TRBJ1-1; weak D call: TRBD1 (6 bases). The CDR3 is made up of 15 amino acids. Deletions cut 5 bases from V and 4 bases from J, with 17 bases between. Germline CDR1 LNHDA, CDR2 SQIVND (reference sequence). CDR3 sequence (DNA): TGTGCCAGTAGTCCCCCAGGGGTCGGAGGCACTGAAGCTTTCTTT. This translates into CASSPPGVGGTEAFF. The entire variable domain, with the rest obtained from reference TRBV19 and TRBJ1-1, is as follows: DGGITQSPKYLFRKEGQNVTLSCEQNLNHDAMYWYRQDPGQGLRLIYYSQIVNDFQKGDIAEGYSVSREKKESFPLTVTSAQKNPTAFYLCASSPPGVGGTEAFFGQGTRLTVV.

The rearrangement uses TRBV7-8 and TRBJ1-2, with TRBD1 matching 10 bases. V was pared by 3 bases and J by 4 bases, with 5 bases of the junction left unmatched. Germline values: CDR1 SGHVS, CDR2 FQNEAQ. This CDR3 is 15 amino acids long. The DNA for the CDR3 is TGTGCCAGCAGCTTCGACAGGGGGCGCGGCTATGGCTACACCTTC. Its translation is CASSFDRGRGYGYTF.

The chain links TRBV11-2 to TRBJ2-5; 10 bases agree with TRBD1. This CDR3 contains 15 residues. The germline V gene encodes CDR1 SGHAT and CDR2 FQNNGV. J gave up 5 bases and V 2 bases, and 5 bases lay outside the gene matches. The CDR3 region has the DNA TGTGCCAGCAGCTTATCCGGGGACAGGGGTGAGACCCAGTACTTC. It is translated as CASSLSGDRGETQYF. Variable domain in full (rest from reference TRBV11-2 and TRBJ2-5): EAGVAQSPRYKIIEKRQSVAFWCNPISGHATLYWYQQILGQGPKLLIQFQNNGVVDDSQLPKDRFSAERLKGVDSTLKIQPAKLEDSAVYLCASSLSGDRGETQYFGPGTRLLVL.

In this sample, this clone turned up a few times. The chain links TRBV6-5 to TRBJ2-3, with D uncertain. V gave up 0 bases and J gave up 2 bases, with 9 bases separating them. The CDR3 runs 15 residues. CDR1 MNHEY and CDR2 SVGAGI come from the germline V gene. The CDR3: CASSYSYSITDTQYF. Here the CDR3 DNA reads TGTGCCAGCAGTTACTCGTACAGTATCACAGATACGCAGTATTTT.

The gene calls are TRBV9 and TRBJ2-6; D gene unclear. V lost 0 bases and J 0 bases, leaving 7 bases between the germline ends. The CDR3 is 16 residues long. Per germline, CDR1 SGDLS and CDR2 YYNGEE. The CDR3 loop is CASSVAQFSGANVLTF. CDR3 bases: TGTGCCAGCAGCGTAGCCCAGTTCTCTGGGGCCAACGTCCTGACTTTC.